The clone carrying this TCR beta chain was counted only a few times. The antigen is not known. Trimming removed 8 bases from V and 5 bases from J, with 15 bases in between. Germline lookup yields CDR1 SNHLY and CDR2 FYNNEI. This CDR3 is built from 14 residues. The sample originates from a study of STAT5B mutations in CD4+ large granular lymphocyte leukemia. Only in-frame clones appear in the TCRdb table, and some are missing; sequencing was by immunoSEQ multiplex PCR. The sample consists of 30,000 to 40,000 clones, 69% of them appearing once. Study-level results: Main leukemic clonotypes were patient-specific, but approximately 27% appeared at low frequency elsewhere.

Controls came from buffy coats of healthy blood donors. The specimen sequenced was CD4+ T cells from blood buffy coats. This chain connects TRBV2 to TRBJ1-4; TRBD1 might be the D (6 bases). This TCR came from a human donor in good health. In nucleotides, the CDR3 is TGTGCCAGCTCGAACAGGGCGACGAATGAAAAACTGTTTTTT. This translates into CASSNRATNEKLFF.